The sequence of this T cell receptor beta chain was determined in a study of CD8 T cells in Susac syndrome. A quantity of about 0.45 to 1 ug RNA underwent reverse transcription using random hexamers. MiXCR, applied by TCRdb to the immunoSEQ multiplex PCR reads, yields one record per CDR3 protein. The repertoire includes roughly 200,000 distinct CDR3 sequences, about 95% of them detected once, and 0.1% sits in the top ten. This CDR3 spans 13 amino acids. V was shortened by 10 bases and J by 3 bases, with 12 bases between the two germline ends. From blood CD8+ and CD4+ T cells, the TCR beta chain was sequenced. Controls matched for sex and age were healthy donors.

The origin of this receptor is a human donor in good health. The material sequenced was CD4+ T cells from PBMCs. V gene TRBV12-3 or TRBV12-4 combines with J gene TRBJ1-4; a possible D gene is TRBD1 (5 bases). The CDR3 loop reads CATAGRPNEKLFF. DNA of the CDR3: TGTGCCACCGCAGGGCGGCCTAATGAAAAACTGTTTTTT.